Listed below are T cell receptor beta chains from one sample, sequenced in a study of control samples from healthy donors and cancer patients. Using immunoSEQ multiplex PCR, the repertoire was profiled, and TCRdb retains in-frame clones only, with some absent. Of 95,000 to 100,000 clones listed, approximately 90% are singletons. Material for sequencing was blood. The receptors come from a man aged 25 to 45 in good health. CDR3s include the opening cysteine and the closing phenylalanine or tryptophan. The D gene is left open where the match is weak. Clone size appears in some rows only: once, few, many, or a class for an expanded clone.

size: NA
J: TRBJ2-2
V: TRBV6-2/TRBV6-3
D: TRBD2
CDR3: CASSYWSPWREVPGGELFF
DNA: TGTGCCAGCAGTTACTGGTCGCCATGGCGGGAGGTCCCTGGCGGGGAGCTGTTTTTT

size: NA
J: TRBJ2-3
V: TRBV4-1
D: NA
CDR3: CASSQTDTQYF
DNA: TGCGCCAGCAGCCAGACAGATACGCAGTATTTT

size: NA
J: TRBJ2-3
V: TRBV27
D: TRBD1
CDR3: CASSFRGLGTDTQYF
DNA: TGTGCCAGCAGTTTCAGGGGGCTTGGCACAGATACGCAGTATTTT

size: NA
J: TRBJ1-1
V: TRBV7-8
D: TRBD1
CDR3: CASSLARGGQGTGWTNTEAFF
DNA: TGTGCCAGCAGCTTAGCGCGAGGGGGACAGGGGACGGGTTGGACGAACACTGAAGCTTTCTTT

size: NA
J: TRBJ1-2
V: TRBV2
D: NA
CDR3: CASSSWGPHGYTF
DNA: TGTGCCAGCAGTTCGTGGGGCCCCCATGGCTACACCTTC

size: NA
J: TRBJ2-4
V: TRBV28
D: NA
CDR3: CASKRAIAKNIQYF
DNA: TGTGCCAGCAAACGAGCGATAGCCAAAAACATTCAGTACTTC

size: many
J: TRBJ1-3
V: TRBV6-4
D: NA
CDR3: CASSDPATVRRRVNTIYF
DNA: TGTGCCAGCAGTGACCCCGCGACGGTCAGGCGGAGGGTAAACACCATATATTTT

size: NA
J: TRBJ2-3
V: TRBV7-9
D: NA
CDR3: CASSRQGRAGLDTQYF
DNA: TGTGCCAGCAGCCGCCAGGGGAGGGCGGGCCTTGATACGCAGTATTTT

size: NA
J: TRBJ1-1
V: TRBV3-1/TRBV3-2
D: TRBD1
CDR3: CASSQRAGDREAFF
DNA: TGTGCCAGCAGCCAGAGGGCCGGGGACAGAGAAGCTTTCTTT

size: many
J: TRBJ1-4
V: TRBV2
D: NA
CDR3: CASGREGGPNEKLFF
DNA: TGTGCCAGCGGAAGGGAGGGAGGGCCTAATGAAAAACTGTTTTTT

size: NA
J: TRBJ2-7
V: TRBV30
D: NA
CDR3: CAWSRQGTAAYEQYF
DNA: TGTGCCTGGAGCCGACAAGGGACCGCCGCCTACGAGCAGTACTTC

size: NA
J: TRBJ2-1
V: TRBV5-6
D: NA
CDR3: CASSLAGSDEQFF
DNA: TGTGCCAGCAGCTTGGCTGGAAGCGATGAGCAGTTCTTC

size: NA
J: TRBJ2-5
V: TRBV5-4
D: NA
CDR3: CASSFRGPQETQYF
DNA: TGTGCCAGCAGCTTCAGGGGTCCACAAGAGACCCAGTACTTC

size: NA
J: TRBJ2-3
V: TRBV30
D: NA
CDR3: CAWSVKGDLTDTQYF
DNA: TGTGCCTGGAGTGTCAAGGGGGACCTCACAGATACGCAGTATTTT

size: NA
J: TRBJ1-3
V: TRBV6-5
D: NA
CDR3: CASRWASGNTIYF
DNA: TGTGCCAGCAGGTGGGCCTCTGGAAACACCATATATTTT

size: NA
J: TRBJ1-2
V: TRBV29-1
D: NA
CDR3: CSVEQGSSNRVYDYGYTF
DNA: TGCAGCGTTGAACAGGGCTCCTCAAACAGGGTGTATGACTATGGCTACACCTTC

size: once
J: TRBJ2-1
V: TRBV5-1
D: NA
CDR3: CASSESAVYPYNEQFF
DNA: TGCGCCAGCAGCGAATCAGCGGTCTACCCCTACAATGAGCAGTTCTTC

size: NA
J: TRBJ2-5
V: TRBV12-3/TRBV12-4
D: NA
CDR3: CASGADQETQYF
DNA: TGTGCCAGCGGGGCAGACCAAGAGACCCAGTACTTC

size: NA
J: TRBJ2-3
V: TRBV5-1
D: NA
CDR3: CASSNRADTDTQYF
DNA: TGCGCCAGCAGCAACAGAGCGGACACAGATACGCAGTATTTT

size: NA
J: TRBJ2-2
V: TRBV7-2
D: NA
CDR3: CASSPATNTGELFF
DNA: TGTGCCAGCAGCCCAGCTACGAACACCGGGGAGCTGTTTTTT

size: NA
J: TRBJ1-2
V: TRBV5-1
D: NA
CDR3: CASSLEGTRVMGYTF
DNA: TGCGCCAGCAGCTTGGAAGGGACTCGGGTGATGGGCTACACCTTC

size: NA
J: TRBJ2-3
V: TRBV21-1
D: NA
CDR3: CASSIAREGQDTQYF
DNA: TGTGCCAGCAGCATAGCGCGGGAGGGCCAAGATACGCAGTATTTT

size: NA
J: TRBJ1-5
V: TRBV10-3
D: NA
CDR3: CAINSDGEPQHF
DNA: TGTGCCATCAATTCCGATGGGGAGCCCCAGCATTTT

size: NA
J: TRBJ1-2
V: TRBV7-3
D: TRBD1
CDR3: CASSTPTGGGYTF
DNA: TGTGCCAGCAGCACTCCGACAGGGGGAGGCTACACCTTC

size: NA
J: TRBJ1-5
V: TRBV30
D: NA
CDR3: CAWSEGLTNQPQHF
DNA: TGTGCCTGGAGTGAGGGACTCACCAATCAGCCCCAGCATTTT

size: NA
J: TRBJ1-2
V: TRBV28
D: NA
CDR3: CASSLGRFYGYTF
DNA: TGTGCCAGCAGTTTAGGACGGTTCTATGGCTACACCTTC

size: few
J: TRBJ1-2
V: TRBV6-5
D: NA
CDR3: CASRRGTRTGYTF
DNA: TGTGCCAGCAGACGCGGGACAAGGACTGGCTACACCTTC

size: NA
J: TRBJ2-1
V: TRBV21-1
D: NA
CDR3: CASSLRRGQDNEQFF
DNA: TGTGCCAGCAGCTTAAGGAGGGGCCAAGACAATGAGCAGTTCTTC

size: once
J: TRBJ2-1
V: TRBV5-1
D: NA
CDR3: CASSLRGESVNEQFF
DNA: TGCGCCAGCAGCTTAAGGGGGGAGTCCGTAAATGAGCAGTTCTTC

size: once
J: TRBJ1-2
V: TRBV6-1
D: NA
CDR3: CASSERGSWSYGYTF
DNA: TGTGCCAGCAGTGAAAGGGGCTCCTGGAGCTATGGCTACACCTTC

size: NA
J: TRBJ2-7
V: TRBV4-1
D: TRBD1
CDR3: CASSVNRGPYEQYF
DNA: TGCGCCAGCAGTGTAAACAGGGGCCCCTACGAGCAGTACTTC

size: few
J: TRBJ1-5
V: TRBV7-8
D: NA
CDR3: CASSPGRNSNQPQHF
DNA: TGTGCCAGCAGCCCGGGACGGAATAGCAATCAGCCCCAGCATTTT

size: once
J: TRBJ1-1
V: TRBV19
D: NA
CDR3: CASSLSRNTEAFF
DNA: TGTGCCAGTAGTTTATCCAGAAACACTGAAGCTTTCTTT

size: NA
J: TRBJ2-3
V: TRBV5-6
D: NA
CDR3: CASSLRTETSTDTQYF
DNA: TGTGCCAGCAGCTTAAGGACAGAAACTAGCACAGATACGCAGTATTTT

size: NA
J: TRBJ2-1
V: TRBV24-1
D: NA
CDR3: CATSDFVNEQFF
DNA: TGTGCCACCAGTGATTTTGTCAATGAGCAGTTCTTC

size: NA
J: TRBJ2-1
V: TRBV2
D: NA
CDR3: CASSGDGSYNEQFF
DNA: TGTGCCAGCAGTGGGGACGGCTCCTACAATGAGCAGTTCTTC

size: NA
J: TRBJ2-7
V: TRBV12-3/TRBV12-4
D: NA
CDR3: CASRPTGTYEQYF
DNA: TGTGCCAGCAGGCCGACAGGTACCTACGAGCAGTACTTC

size: NA
J: TRBJ1-4
V: TRBV11-2
D: NA
CDR3: CASSSDSRNEKLFF
DNA: TGTGCCAGCAGCTCGGACAGTCGTAATGAAAAACTGTTTTTT

size: NA
J: TRBJ2-5
V: TRBV7-2
D: NA
CDR3: CASSFGSYETQYF
DNA: TGTGCCAGCAGCTTCGGTAGCTACGAGACCCAGTACTTC

size: NA
J: TRBJ1-2
V: TRBV5-4
D: TRBD1
CDR3: CASSWDRGGDGYTF
DNA: TGTGCCAGCAGCTGGGACAGGGGTGGGGATGGCTACACCTTC

size: NA
J: TRBJ1-6
V: TRBV18
D: TRBD1
CDR3: CASSDDRGSSPLHF
DNA: TGTGCCAGCTCAGACGACAGGGGAAGTTCACCCCTCCACTTT